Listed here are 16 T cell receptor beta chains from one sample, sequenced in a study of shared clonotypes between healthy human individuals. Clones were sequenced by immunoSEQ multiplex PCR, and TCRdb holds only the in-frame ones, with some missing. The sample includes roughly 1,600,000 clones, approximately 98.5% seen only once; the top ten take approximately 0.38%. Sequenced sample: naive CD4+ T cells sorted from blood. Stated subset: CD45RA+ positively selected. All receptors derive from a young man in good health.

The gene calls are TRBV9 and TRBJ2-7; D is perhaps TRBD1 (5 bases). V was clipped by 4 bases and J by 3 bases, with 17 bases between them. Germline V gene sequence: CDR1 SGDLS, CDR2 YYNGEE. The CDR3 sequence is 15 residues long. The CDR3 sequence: CASSPQGRGVYEQYF. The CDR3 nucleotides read TGTGCCAGCAGCCCCCAAGGTAGGGGCGTCTACGAGCAGTACTTC. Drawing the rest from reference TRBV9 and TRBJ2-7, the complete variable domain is DSGVTQTPKHLITATGQRVTLRCSPRSGDLSVYWYQQSLDQGLQFLIQYYNGEERAKGNILERFSAQQFPDLHSELNLSSLELGDSALYFCASSPQGRGVYEQYFGPGTRLTVT.

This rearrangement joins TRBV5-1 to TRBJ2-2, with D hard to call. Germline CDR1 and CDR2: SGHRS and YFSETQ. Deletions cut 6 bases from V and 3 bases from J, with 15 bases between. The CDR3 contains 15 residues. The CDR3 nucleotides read TGCGCCAGCACCTTTATCCCTGGGGACACCGGGGAGCTGTTTTTT. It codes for CASTFIPGDTGELFF.

CDR3 region: CAVTKNTGELFF. CDR3 nucleotide sequence: TGTGCAGTAACAAAGAACACCGGGGAGCTGTTTTTT. The rearrangement uses TRBV30 and TRBJ2-2; D remains unclear. Germline loops: CDR1 GTSNPN, CDR2 SVGIG (reference sequence). The CDR3 consists of 12 residues.

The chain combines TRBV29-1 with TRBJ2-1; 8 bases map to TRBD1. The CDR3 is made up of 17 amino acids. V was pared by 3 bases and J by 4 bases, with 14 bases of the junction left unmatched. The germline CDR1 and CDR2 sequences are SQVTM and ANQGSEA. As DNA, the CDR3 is TGCAGCGTTGACCCCCCCGGCGGGACAGGAAGGTACAATGAGCAGTTCTTC. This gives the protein CSVDPPGGTGRYNEQFF.

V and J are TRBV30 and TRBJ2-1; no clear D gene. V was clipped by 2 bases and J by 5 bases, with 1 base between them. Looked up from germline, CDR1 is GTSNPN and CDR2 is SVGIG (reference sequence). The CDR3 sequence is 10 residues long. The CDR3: CAWSNNEQFF. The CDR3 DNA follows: TGTGCCTGGAGTAACAATGAGCAGTTCTTC.

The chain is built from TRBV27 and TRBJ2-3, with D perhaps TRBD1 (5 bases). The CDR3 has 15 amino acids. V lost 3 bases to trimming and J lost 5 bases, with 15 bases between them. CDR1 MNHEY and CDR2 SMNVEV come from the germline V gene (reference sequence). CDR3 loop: CASSFLGAEGDTQYF. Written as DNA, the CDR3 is TGTGCCAGCAGTTTTCTTGGGGCGGAAGGAGATACGCAGTATTTT.

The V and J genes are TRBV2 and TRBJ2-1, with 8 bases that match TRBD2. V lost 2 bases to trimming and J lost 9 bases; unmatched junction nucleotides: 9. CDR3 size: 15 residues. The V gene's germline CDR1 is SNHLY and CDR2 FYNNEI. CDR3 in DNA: TGTGCCAGCAGTGAACGCGAGACTAGCGTCTCTGAGCAGTTCTTC. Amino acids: CASSERETSVSEQFF.

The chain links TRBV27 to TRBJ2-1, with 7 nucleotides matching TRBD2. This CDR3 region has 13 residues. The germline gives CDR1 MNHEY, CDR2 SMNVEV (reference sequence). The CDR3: CTSSGSSYNEQFF. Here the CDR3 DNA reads TGTACGAGTAGCGGGTCCTCCTACAATGAGCAGTTCTTC.

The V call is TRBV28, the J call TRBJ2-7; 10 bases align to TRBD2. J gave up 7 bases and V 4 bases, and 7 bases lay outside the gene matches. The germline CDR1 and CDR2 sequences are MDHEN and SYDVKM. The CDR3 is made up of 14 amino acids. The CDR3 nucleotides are TGTGCCAGCAGTTCCCTAGCGGGAGTGTGGGAGCAGTACTTC. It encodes CASSSLAGVWEQYF.

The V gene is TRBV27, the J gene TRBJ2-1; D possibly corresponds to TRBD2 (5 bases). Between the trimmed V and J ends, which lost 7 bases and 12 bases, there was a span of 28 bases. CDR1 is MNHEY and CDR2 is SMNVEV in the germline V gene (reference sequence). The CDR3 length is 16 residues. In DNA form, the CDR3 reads TGTGCCAGCACCCAACTGACTGTCTCACCCCCCGCGGGGCAGTTCTTC. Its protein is CASTQLTVSPPAGQFF.

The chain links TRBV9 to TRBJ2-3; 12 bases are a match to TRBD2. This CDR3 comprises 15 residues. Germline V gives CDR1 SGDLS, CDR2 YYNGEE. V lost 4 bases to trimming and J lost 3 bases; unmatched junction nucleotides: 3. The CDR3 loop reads CASSSSGRVTDTQYF. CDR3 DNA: TGTGCCAGCAGCTCTAGCGGGAGGGTGACAGATACGCAGTATTTT.

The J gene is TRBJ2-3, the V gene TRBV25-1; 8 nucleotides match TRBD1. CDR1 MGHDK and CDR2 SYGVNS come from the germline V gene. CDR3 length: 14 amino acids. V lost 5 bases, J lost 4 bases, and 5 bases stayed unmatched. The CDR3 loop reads CASSLSRGPDTQYF. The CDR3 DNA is TGTGCCAGCAGTCTATCCAGGGGGCCAGATACGCAGTATTTT.

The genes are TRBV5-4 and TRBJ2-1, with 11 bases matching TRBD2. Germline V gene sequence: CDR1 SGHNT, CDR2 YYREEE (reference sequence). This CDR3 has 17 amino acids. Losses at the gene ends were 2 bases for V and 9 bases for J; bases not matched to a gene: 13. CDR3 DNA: TGTGCCAGCAGCTTTCAGCCCGGGACTAGCGGTTTGGGTGAGCAGTTCTTC. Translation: CASSFQPGTSGLGEQFF.

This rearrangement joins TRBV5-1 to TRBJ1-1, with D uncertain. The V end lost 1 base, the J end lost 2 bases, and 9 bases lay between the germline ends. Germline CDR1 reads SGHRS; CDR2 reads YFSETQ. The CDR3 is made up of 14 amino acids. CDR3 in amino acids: CASSLSIFNTEAFF. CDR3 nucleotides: TGCGCCAGCAGCTTGTCTATCTTCAACACTGAAGCTTTCTTT.

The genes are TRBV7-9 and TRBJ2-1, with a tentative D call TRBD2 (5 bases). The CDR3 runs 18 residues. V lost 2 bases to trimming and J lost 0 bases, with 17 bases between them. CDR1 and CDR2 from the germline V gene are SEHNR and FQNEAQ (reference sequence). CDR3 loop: CASSLIRGSPSSYNEQFF. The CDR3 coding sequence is TGTGCCAGCAGCTTAATTCGGGGATCCCCGAGCTCCTACAATGAGCAGTTCTTC.

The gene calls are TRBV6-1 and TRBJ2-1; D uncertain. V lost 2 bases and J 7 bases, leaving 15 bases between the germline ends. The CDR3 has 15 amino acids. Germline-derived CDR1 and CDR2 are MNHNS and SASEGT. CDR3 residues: CASSERGLTSNEQFF. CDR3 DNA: TGTGCCAGCAGTGAACGCGGTTTGACATCTAATGAGCAGTTCTTC.